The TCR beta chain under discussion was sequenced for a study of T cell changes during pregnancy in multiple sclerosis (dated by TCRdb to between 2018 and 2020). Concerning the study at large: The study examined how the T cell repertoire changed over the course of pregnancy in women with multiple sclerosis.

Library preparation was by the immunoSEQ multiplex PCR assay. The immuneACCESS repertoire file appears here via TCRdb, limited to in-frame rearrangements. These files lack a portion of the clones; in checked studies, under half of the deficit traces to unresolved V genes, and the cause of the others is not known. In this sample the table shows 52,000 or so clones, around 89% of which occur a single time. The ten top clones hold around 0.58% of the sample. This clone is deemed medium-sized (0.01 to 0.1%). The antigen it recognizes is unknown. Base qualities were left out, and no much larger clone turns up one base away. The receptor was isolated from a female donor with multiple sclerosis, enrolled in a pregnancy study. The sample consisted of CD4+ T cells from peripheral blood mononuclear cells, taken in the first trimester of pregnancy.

The DNA sequence is TGCGCCAGCAGCTCAAACCGAGCTACCCGCAATGAGCAGTTCTTC. Its protein product is CASSSNRATRNEQFF. The receptor chain draws on TRBV5-1 and TRBJ2-1, with the D gene not confidently named. Its CDR3 holds 15 amino acids, cysteine through phenylalanine. Only the CDR3 portion is preserved as DNA: 45 bases, with reading frame beginning at the first base. Sequences SGHRS (CDR1) and YFSETQ (CDR2) are obtained from the germline V gene. V and J are truncated by 3 bases and 6 bases respectively, leaving an intervening sequence of 16 bases. Outside the CDR3, residues come from the reference TRBV5-1 and TRBJ2-1 proteins, so the full variable domain is: KAGVTQTPRYLIKTRGQQVTLSCSPISGHRSVSWYQQTPGQGLQFLFEYFSETQRNKGNFPGRFSGRQFSNSRSEMNVSTLELGDSALYLCASSSNRATRNEQFFGPGTRLTVL.